A selection of T cell receptor beta chains follows, all from one sample in a study of T cells in localized non-small cell lung cancer. The assay was immunoSEQ multiplex PCR, and TCRdb's table has in-frame clones only and misses some. The sample includes about 26,000 clones, approximately 85% of them seen just once. This specimen consisted of peripheral blood, obtained before any cancer treatment. The source is a woman aged 40-69 years with stage I lung adenocarcinoma. Each CDR3 is given with its conserved first and last residue. The D gene is left open where the match is weak.

J gene: TRBJ2-5
D gene: TRBD2
V gene: TRBV7-3
CDR3 DNA: TGTGCCAGCAGCGGGACTAGCGGGGAGACCCAGTACTTC
CDR3 protein: CASSGTSGETQYF

J gene: TRBJ1-1
D gene: .
V gene: TRBV7-9
CDR3 DNA: TGTGCCAGCAGCTTAGGGGCCGTTCCCGACACTGAAGCTTTCTTT
CDR3 protein: CASSLGAVPDTEAFF

J gene: TRBJ2-7
D gene: .
V gene: TRBV19
CDR3 DNA: TGTGCCAGTAGCGCCAGCCTGGGCGAGCAGTACTTC
CDR3 protein: CASSASLGEQYF

J gene: TRBJ1-6
D gene: .
V gene: TRBV2
CDR3 DNA: TGTGCCAGCAGCCGGGCCCCCTATAATTCACCCCTCCACTTT
CDR3 protein: CASSRAPYNSPLHF

J gene: TRBJ1-1
D gene: .
V gene: TRBV5-4
CDR3 DNA: TGTGCCAGCAGCTTACCTAACACTGAAGCTTTCTTT
CDR3 protein: CASSLPNTEAFF

J gene: TRBJ1-1
D gene: TRBD1
V gene: TRBV5-1
CDR3 DNA: TGCGCCAGCAGCATAGACAGGGTGGGCGCTGAAGCTTTCTTT
CDR3 protein: CASSIDRVGAEAFF

J gene: TRBJ2-1
D gene: .
V gene: TRBV9
CDR3 DNA: TGTGCCAGCAGCCTGGGTGGGGCAGGGGACAATGAGCAGTTCTTC
CDR3 protein: CASSLGGAGDNEQFF

J gene: TRBJ1-5
D gene: .
V gene: TRBV6-4
CDR3 DNA: TGTGCCAGCAGCCTTGACGCCAATCAGCCCCAGCATTTT
CDR3 protein: CASSLDANQPQHF

J gene: TRBJ1-5
D gene: TRBD1
V gene: TRBV6-5
CDR3 DNA: TGTGCCAGCAGAACCGACAGGGGAGGAAATCAGCCCCAGCATTTT
CDR3 protein: CASRTDRGGNQPQHF

J gene: TRBJ1-3
D gene: .
V gene: TRBV18
CDR3 DNA: TGTGCCAGCTCACCAGGGACGTCCCGCTCTGGAAACACCATATATTTT
CDR3 protein: CASSPGTSRSGNTIYF

J gene: TRBJ1-3
D gene: .
V gene: TRBV5-5
CDR3 DNA: TGTGCCAGCAGCATGGGTTTTACTGGAAACACCATATATTTT
CDR3 protein: CASSMGFTGNTIYF

J gene: TRBJ1-2
D gene: .
V gene: TRBV6-6
CDR3 DNA: TGTGCCAGCAGCCTCGGAGGATATGGCTACACCTTC
CDR3 protein: CASSLGGYGYTF

J gene: TRBJ2-3
D gene: TRBD1
V gene: TRBV11-3
CDR3 DNA: TGTGCCAGCAGCTTAGACGACAGGGGTGCAGATACGCAGTATTTT
CDR3 protein: CASSLDDRGADTQYF

J gene: TRBJ1-2
D gene: TRBD1
V gene: TRBV11-2
CDR3 DNA: TGTGCCAGCAGCTTATTTGGGACAGGGTATGGCTACACCTTC
CDR3 protein: CASSLFGTGYGYTF

J gene: TRBJ1-1
D gene: .
V gene: TRBV7-7
CDR3 DNA: TGTGCCAGCAGCTTAGCACCGAACACTGAAGCTTTCTTT
CDR3 protein: CASSLAPNTEAFF

J gene: TRBJ2-5
D gene: .
V gene: TRBV11-2
CDR3 DNA: TGTGCCAGCAGCTTTAGAGGGGCAGACCAAGAGACCCAGTACTTC
CDR3 protein: CASSFRGADQETQYF